This T cell receptor beta chain was obtained from a study of molecular identifiers for immune sequencing clone quantification. On the study more broadly: Four of five RNA aliquots from around 18,000 or 91,000 naive CD8 T cells were sequenced.

From the PCR reads, TCRdb called clonotypes with MiXCR, one entry per CDR3 protein. The table lists some 320,000 distinct CDR3 sequences, roughly 24% of them singletons. The CDR3 covers 15 residues. The germline V and J ends were trimmed by 2 bases and 9 bases, with 22 bases remaining between them. CDR1 DFQATT and CDR2 SNEGSKA come from the germline V gene (reference sequence). As to this clonotype: Antigen unknown.

A CD8+CD4-CCR7+CD45RA+ phenotype served as the sorting definition for naive CD8 T cells. Overall study findings and caveats: Clones above 20 RNA copies contained over 97% of effector molecules but under 1% of naive ones. Barcodes shared by identical TCR molecules could lead to underestimated sizes of highly expanded clones.

This rearrangement joins TRBV20-1 to TRBJ2-5; D may be TRBD1 (6 bases). The sample was naive CD8+ T cells from blood, with Jurkat cell RNA spiked in. Subset here: FACS-sorted CD8+CD4-CCR7+CD45RA+ naive T cells. This clonotype was sampled from a human donor in good health. Some libraries in this study had Jurkat cell RNA spiked in. For the CDR3, the DNA is TGCAGTGCTAGACCCCTCGGACAGCCTGAGGGGCCCCAGTACTTC. This sequence encodes CSARPLGQPEGPQYF.